This T cell receptor beta chain stems from a study of shared clonotypes between healthy human individuals. Study-level points and caveats: Roughly 5% of naive CD4 clonotypes were shared across a few donors. Clonotypes shared by all four donors outscored non-shared clonotypes in generation probability.

About this clone: The antigen is unknown. The same CDR3 is also encoded by other DNA sequences in this sample.

Nashville, Tennessee was home to all donors, who were Caucasian adults. Method: immunoSEQ multiplex PCR; TCRdb's copy keeps in-frame clones and lacks some. The data hold some 2,100,000 clones, with approximately 94% observed a single time. The CDR3 is made up of 15 amino acids. Germline-derived CDR1 and CDR2 are MNHEY and SVGAGI. The V end lost 0 bases, the J end lost 0 bases, and 8 bases lay between the germline ends. This chain uses TRBV6-5 with TRBJ1-1, with a tentative D call TRBD1 (6 bases). Sequenced: naive CD4+ T cells sorted from blood. The subset was: CD45RA+ positively selected. The TCR sequence derives from a man between 18 and 29 years old in good health. The CDR3 sequence: CASSYSGAVNTEAFF. As DNA, the CDR3 is TGTGCCAGCAGTTACTCGGGGGCCGTGAACACTGAAGCTTTCTTT.